A selection of T cell receptor beta chains follows, all from one sample in a study of blood T cell repertoires in COVID-19. Using immunoSEQ multiplex PCR, the repertoire was profiled, and TCRdb retains in-frame clones only, with some absent. The top ten clones hold approximately 1.8% of a sample with approximately 200,000 clones, roughly four fifths of them seen once. The sequenced sample consisted of PBMCs or T cells enriched from blood (not recorded which). The source is a man aged 55 to 70 who had recovered from COVID-19. The CDR3 runs from the conserved cysteine through the conserved F or W. A D gene is named only where the DNA matches it firmly.

TRBV27	-	TRBJ1-1	CASSNLYRKRNTEAFF	TGTGCCAGCAGTAACCTCTACAGAAAGAGGAACACTGAAGCTTTCTTT
TRBV19	-	TRBJ1-2	CASSIWTRSSREGYTF	TGTGCCAGTAGTATTTGGACACGCTCCTCTCGCGAGGGCTACACCTTC
TRBV15	TRBD1	TRBJ1-3	CATSRVGSTGRNTIYF	TGTGCCACCAGCAGAGTTGGATCGACAGGGCGAAACACCATATATTTT
TRBV7-2	-	TRBJ1-3	CASSLGGNSRNTIYF	TGTGCCAGCAGCCTGGGGGGGAACTCTAGAAACACCATATATTTT
TRBV21-1	-	TRBJ1-2	CASSTRQGANYGYTF	TGTGCCAGCAGCACCCGACAGGGTGCAAACTATGGCTACACCTTC
TRBV12-5	-	TRBJ2-3	CACAGNRTDTQYF	TGTGCGTGTGCGGGGAACCGCACAGATACGCAGTATTTT
TRBV10-3	-	TRBJ1-1	CAISEAAGTEAFF	TGTGCCATCAGTGAGGCTGCAGGCACTGAAGCTTTCTTT
TRBV27	-	TRBJ1-2	CASSPILDSSYGYTF	TGTGCCAGCAGTCCGATCCTAGACAGCTCCTATGGCTACACCTTC
TRBV6-1	-	TRBJ1-1	CASSEMLAVITEAFF	TGTGCCAGCAGTGAAATGTTGGCAGTTATAACTGAAGCTTTCTTT
TRBV10-3	-	TRBJ2-5	CAISDRGVETQYF	TGTGCCATCAGTGACAGGGGTGTAGAGACCCAGTACTTC
TRBV11-2	-	TRBJ2-2	CASSPLAGFTGELFF	TGTGCCAGCAGCCCTTTGGCAGGCTTCACCGGGGAGCTGTTTTTT
TRBV20-1	-	TRBJ1-2	CSARRLSYTF	TGCAGTGCTCGCAGGTTAAGCTACACCTTC
TRBV12-3/TRBV12-4	-	TRBJ2-7	CASRSSSFQQYF	TGTGCCAGCAGATCGTCTAGCTTTCAGCAGTACTTC
TRBV4-3	TRBD2	TRBJ2-5	CASSQDLIGGLETQYF	TGCGCCAGCAGCCAAGATCTTATCGGGGGGTTGGAGACCCAGTACTTC
TRBV25-1	TRBD1	TRBJ1-5	CASSVGQSGAQHF	TGTGCCAGCAGTGTGGGACAGTCAGGGGCCCAGCATTTT